Sequencing of this TCR beta chain was carried out in a study of cytomegalovirus exposure and HLA in healthy donors. Study-level information: From donors who were HLA-typed, an early data release held approximately 80 million unique TCRs.

The germline CDR1 and CDR2 sequences are MRHNA and SNTAGT. The CDR3 is 14 amino acids. V gave up 9 bases and J gave up 0 bases; unmatched junction bases: 8. The primer mix had 60 Vbeta and 13 Jbeta primers. Clones were read by immunoSEQ multiplex PCR, and TCRdb kept only the in-frame ones, dropping some. Among 120,000 or so clones listed, approximately 87% were seen once. Study-level points and caveats: Analysis performed later found roughly 17,000 TCR beta sequences associated with HLA alleles at 0.05 false discovery rate.

Notes on this clone: Its antigen is as yet unknown.

The chain joins TRBV6-4 to TRBJ2-7, with TRBD1 identical over 7 bases. This TCR was recovered from a man younger than 35 in good health and CMV-seropositive. Input material: PBMCs. This CDR3 is CASPGTVISYEQYF. CDR3 sequence (DNA): TGTGCCAGTCCCGGGACAGTGATCTCCTACGAGCAGTACTTC.